This TCR beta chain comes out of a study of identical twins. Points from the study as a whole: The abundant beta clonotypes from cord blood had fewer insertions, and memory repertoires had none of this.

Addition of a universal primer site occurred through template switching, and cDNA carried unique molecular identifiers. TCRdb re-analysed the 5' RACE reads in MiXCR, keeping a single row per CDR3 protein. The table lists about 530,000 distinct CDR3 sequences, roughly 15% of them singletons. The germline V and J ends were trimmed by 6 bases and 3 bases, with 18 bases remaining between them. The CDR3 runs to 14 residues. Germline CDR1 and CDR2: DFQATT and SNEGSKA (reference sequence). Comment on this clonotype: Antigen specificity is unknown.

The sample also formed part of further work on yellow fever vaccine responses in identical twins.

The receptor comes from a woman between 18 and 30 years old in good health. The sequenced sample consisted of CD4+ T cells sorted from blood. This sequence joins TRBV20-1 and TRBJ2-7; D possibly corresponds to TRBD2 (6 bases). The CDR3 region is CSAPEGRGNYEQYF. CDR3 nucleotides: TGCAGTGCGCCCGAGGGGCGGGGCAACTACGAGCAGTACTTC.